This TCR beta chain was observed in a study of cytomegalovirus exposure and HLA in healthy donors. Germline V lookup: CDR1 KGHSH, CDR2 LQKENI. J was trimmed by 6 bases and V by 0 bases; bases with no gene match: 6. The CDR3 is 16 amino acids. 13 Jbeta primers and 60 Vbeta primers were used for the PCR. The table came from immunoSEQ multiplex PCR; TCRdb's copy has only in-frame clones and leaves some out. Of 100,000 to 120,000 clones in the sample, 69% were seen once. The TCR originated in a man between 25 and 39 years old in good health and CMV-seronegative. The sample consisted of PBMCs. This sequence joins TRBV18 and TRBJ2-2; 8 nucleotides agree with TRBD1. CDR3 coding DNA: TGTGCCAGCTCACCACCGTTACAGGGGGTCTCCGGGGAGCTGTTTTTT. Protein sequence: CASSPPLQGVSGELFF.